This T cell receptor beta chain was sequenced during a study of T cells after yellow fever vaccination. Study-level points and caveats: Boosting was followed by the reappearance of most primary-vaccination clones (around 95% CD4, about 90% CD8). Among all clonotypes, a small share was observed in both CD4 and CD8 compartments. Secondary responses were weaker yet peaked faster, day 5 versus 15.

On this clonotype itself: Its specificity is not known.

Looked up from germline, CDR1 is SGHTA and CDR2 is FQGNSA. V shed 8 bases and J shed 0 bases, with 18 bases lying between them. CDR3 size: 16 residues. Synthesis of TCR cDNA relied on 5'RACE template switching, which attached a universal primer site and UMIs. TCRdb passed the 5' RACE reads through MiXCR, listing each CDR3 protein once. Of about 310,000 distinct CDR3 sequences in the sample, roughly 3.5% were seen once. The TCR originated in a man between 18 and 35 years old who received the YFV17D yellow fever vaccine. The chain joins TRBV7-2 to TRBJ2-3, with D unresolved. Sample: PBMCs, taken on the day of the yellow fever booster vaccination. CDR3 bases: TGTGCCAGCGGCTCGGGTGGTTGGCGGAGCACAGATACGCAGTATTTT. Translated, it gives CASGSGGWRSTDTQYF.